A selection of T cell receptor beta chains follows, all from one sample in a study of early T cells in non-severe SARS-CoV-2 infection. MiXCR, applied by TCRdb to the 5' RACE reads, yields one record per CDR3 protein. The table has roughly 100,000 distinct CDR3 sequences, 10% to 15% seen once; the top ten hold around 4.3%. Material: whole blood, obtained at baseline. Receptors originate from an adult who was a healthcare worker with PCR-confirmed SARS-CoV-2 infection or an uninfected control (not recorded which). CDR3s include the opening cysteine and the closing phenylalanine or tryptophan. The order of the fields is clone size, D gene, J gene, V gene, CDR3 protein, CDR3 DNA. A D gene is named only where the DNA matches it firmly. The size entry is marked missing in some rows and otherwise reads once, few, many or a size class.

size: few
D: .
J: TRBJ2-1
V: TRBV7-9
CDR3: CASSSTEDNEQFF
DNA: TGTGCCAGCAGCTCAACAGAAGACAATGAGCAGTTCTTC

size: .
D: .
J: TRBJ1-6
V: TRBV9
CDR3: CASSKTGPHSPLHF
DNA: TGTGCCAGCAGCAAAACAGGGCCCCATTCACCCCTCCACTTT

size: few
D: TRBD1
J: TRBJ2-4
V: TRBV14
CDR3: CASSLQGAAKNIQYF
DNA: TGTGCCAGCAGCCTACAGGGGGCGGCCAAAAACATTCAGTACTTC

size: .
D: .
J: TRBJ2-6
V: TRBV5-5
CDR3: CASSLGGWDSGANVLTF
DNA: TGTGCCAGCAGCTTGGGAGGTTGGGACTCTGGGGCCAACGTCCTGACTTTC

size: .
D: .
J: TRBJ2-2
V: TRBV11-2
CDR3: CASSFIERFANTGELFF
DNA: TGTGCCAGCAGCTTTATTGAGCGGTTCGCGAACACCGGGGAGCTGTTTTTT

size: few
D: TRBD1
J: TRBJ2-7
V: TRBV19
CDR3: CASSTRTGALRSTYEQYF
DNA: TGTGCCAGTAGTACAAGGACAGGGGCATTGAGGTCCACCTACGAGCAGTACTTC

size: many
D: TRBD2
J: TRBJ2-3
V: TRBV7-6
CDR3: CASSLIPAGAITDTQYF
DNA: TGTGCCAGCAGCCTCATCCCAGCGGGGGCGATCACAGATACGCAGTATTTT

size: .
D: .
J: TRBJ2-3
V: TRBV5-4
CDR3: CASSLPTGTSTDTQYF
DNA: TGTGCCAGCAGCCTTCCCACAGGGACAAGCACAGATACGCAGTATTTT

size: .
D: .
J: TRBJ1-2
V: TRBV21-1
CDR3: CASSKGSAGYNYGYTF
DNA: TGTGCCAGCAGCAAAGGTAGTGCGGGTTACAACTATGGCTACACCTTC

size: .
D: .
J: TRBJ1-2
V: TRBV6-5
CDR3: CASSYGSDWANYGYTF
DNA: TGTGCCAGCAGTTATGGGTCGGACTGGGCTAACTATGGCTACACCTTC

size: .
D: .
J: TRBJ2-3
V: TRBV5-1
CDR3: CASSLSQGTDTQYF
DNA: TGCGCCAGCAGCTTATCCCAGGGGACAGATACGCAGTATTTT

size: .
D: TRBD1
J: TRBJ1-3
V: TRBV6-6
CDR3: CASSLGQGDSGNTIYF
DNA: TGTGCCAGCAGCCTAGGACAGGGAGACTCTGGAAACACCATATATTTT

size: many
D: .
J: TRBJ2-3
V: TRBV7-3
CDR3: CASSPSPGANTQYF
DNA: TGTGCCAGCAGCCCATCCCCGGGGGCGAATACGCAGTATTTT

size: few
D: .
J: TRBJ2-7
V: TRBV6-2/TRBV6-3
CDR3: CAAHPRAPPYEQYF
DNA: TGTGCCGCGCACCCCAGGGCTCCACCCTACGAGCAGTACTTC

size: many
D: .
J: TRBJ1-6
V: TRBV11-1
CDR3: CASSREGPGRVRLHF
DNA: TGTGCCAGCAGCCGGGAAGGACCGGGAAGGGTACGCCTCCACTTT

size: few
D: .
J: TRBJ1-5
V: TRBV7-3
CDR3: CASSLTPEAAYSNQPQHF
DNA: TGTGCCAGCAGCTTAACTCCGGAGGCAGCTTATAGCAATCAGCCCCAGCATTTT

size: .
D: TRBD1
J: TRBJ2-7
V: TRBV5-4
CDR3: CASSFDRGNEQYF
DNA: TGTGCCAGCAGCTTTGACAGGGGGAACGAGCAGTACTTC

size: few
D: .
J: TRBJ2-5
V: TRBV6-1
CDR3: CASSELPGAQETQYF
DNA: TGTGCCAGCAGTGAACTCCCAGGTGCGCAAGAGACCCAGTACTTC

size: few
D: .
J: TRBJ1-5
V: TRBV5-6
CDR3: CASSLGGLDQPQHF
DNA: TGTGCCAGCAGCTTGGGGGGATTAGATCAGCCCCAGCATTTT

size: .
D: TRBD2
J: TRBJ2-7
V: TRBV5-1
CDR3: CASSSPRGVPSYEQYF
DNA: TGCGCCAGCAGCTCCCCCCGGGGGGTCCCATCCTACGAGCAGTACTTC

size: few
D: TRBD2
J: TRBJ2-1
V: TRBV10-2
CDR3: CASSPLLAGVSKNEQFF
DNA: TGCGCCAGCAGTCCCCTTCTAGCGGGAGTAAGCAAAAATGAGCAGTTCTTC

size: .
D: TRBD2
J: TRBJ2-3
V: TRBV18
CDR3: CASSPRQGGTDTQYF
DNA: TGTGCCAGCTCACCACGCCAGGGAGGGACAGATACGCAGTATTTT

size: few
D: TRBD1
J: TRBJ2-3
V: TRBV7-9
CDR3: CASSRTGGGTDTQYF
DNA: TGTGCCAGCAGCCGCACAGGGGGAGGCACAGATACGCAGTATTTT

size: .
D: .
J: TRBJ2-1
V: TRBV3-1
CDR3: CASSVDRSSYNEQFF
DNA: TGTGCCAGCAGCGTCGACAGGAGCTCCTACAATGAGCAGTTCTTC

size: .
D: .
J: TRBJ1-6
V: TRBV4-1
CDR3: CASSQGGANWGSPLHF
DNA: TGCGCCAGCAGCCAAGGAGGGGCCAACTGGGGGTCACCCCTCCACTTT

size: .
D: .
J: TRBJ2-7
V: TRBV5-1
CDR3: CASSLVGSKNEQYF
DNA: TGCGCCAGCAGCTTGGTCGGGTCCAAAAACGAGCAGTACTTC

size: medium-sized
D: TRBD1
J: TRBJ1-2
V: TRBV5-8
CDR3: CASSLDRGAGGYTF
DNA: TGTGCCAGCAGCTTGGACAGGGGCGCAGGAGGCTACACCTTC

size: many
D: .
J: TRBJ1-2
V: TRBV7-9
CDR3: CASSLGVTSYGYTF
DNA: TGTGCCAGCAGCTTAGGGGTGACAAGCTATGGCTACACCTTC

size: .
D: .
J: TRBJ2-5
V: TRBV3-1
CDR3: CASSHGGETQYF
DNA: TGTGCCAGCAGCCACGGGGGCGAGACCCAGTACTTC

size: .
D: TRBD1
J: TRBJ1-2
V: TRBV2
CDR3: CASSVLTGGNYGYTF
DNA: TGTGCCAGCAGTGTTTTGACAGGGGGCAACTATGGCTACACCTTC

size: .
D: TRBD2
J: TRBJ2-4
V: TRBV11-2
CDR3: CASSARTSGLSGAKNIQYF
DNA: TGTGCCAGCAGCGCCCGGACTAGCGGGCTAAGTGGGGCCAAAAACATTCAGTACTTC

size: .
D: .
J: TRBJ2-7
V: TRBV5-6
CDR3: CASSLVGSGAYEQYF
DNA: TGTGCCAGCAGCTTGGTGGGTAGCGGCGCCTACGAGCAGTACTTC

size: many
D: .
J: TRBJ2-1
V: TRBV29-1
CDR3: CSGMGGSSYNEQFF
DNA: TGCAGCGGGATGGGGGGAAGCTCCTACAATGAGCAGTTCTTC

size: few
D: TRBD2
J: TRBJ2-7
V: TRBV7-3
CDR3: CASSRTSGYEQYF
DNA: TGTGCCAGCAGCAGGACTAGCGGCTACGAGCAGTACTTC

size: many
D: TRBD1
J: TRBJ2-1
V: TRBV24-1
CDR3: CATSDIQGPSYNEQFF
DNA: TGTGCCACCAGTGATATACAGGGGCCCTCCTACAATGAGCAGTTCTTC

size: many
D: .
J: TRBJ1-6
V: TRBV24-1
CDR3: CATSGLRGSGWGNSPLHF
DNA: TGTGCCACCAGTGGTTTGCGGGGGAGCGGATGGGGTAATTCACCCCTCCACTTT

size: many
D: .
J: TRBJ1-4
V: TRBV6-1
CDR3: CASAAGGVTSEKLFF
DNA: TGTGCCAGCGCAGCCGGGGGAGTAACTAGTGAAAAACTGTTTTTT

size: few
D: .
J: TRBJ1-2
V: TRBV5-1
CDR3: CASRYDLFGQGENYGYTF
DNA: TGCGCCAGCAGATATGACTTGTTCGGGCAGGGAGAAAACTATGGCTACACCTTC

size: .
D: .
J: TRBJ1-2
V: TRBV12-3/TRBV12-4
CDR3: CASSRRQVAGYTF
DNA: TGTGCCAGCAGTCGTAGACAGGTGGCTGGCTACACCTTC

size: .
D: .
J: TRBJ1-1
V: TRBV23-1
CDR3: CASTSPLAGGAFF
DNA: TGCGCCAGCACCTCACCTCTGGCGGGCGGGGCTTTCTTT

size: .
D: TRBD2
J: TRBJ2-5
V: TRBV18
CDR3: CASSPDTGGLQETQYF
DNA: TGTGCCAGCTCACCCGATACCGGGGGACTACAAGAGACCCAGTACTTC

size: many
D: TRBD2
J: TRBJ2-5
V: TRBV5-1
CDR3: CASRFNSGTSGSLGKETQYF
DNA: TGCGCCAGCAGATTCAACTCCGGGACTAGCGGGAGCCTCGGGAAAGAGACCCAGTACTTC

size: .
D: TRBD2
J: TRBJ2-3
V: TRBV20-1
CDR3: CSARKRLAKADTQYF
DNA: TGCAGTGCTAGGAAGCGACTAGCGAAGGCAGATACGCAGTATTTT

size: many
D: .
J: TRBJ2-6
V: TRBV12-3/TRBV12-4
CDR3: CASSLSAGRAGANVLTF
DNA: TGTGCCAGCAGTTTAAGTGCGGGAAGGGCTGGGGCCAACGTCCTGACTTTC

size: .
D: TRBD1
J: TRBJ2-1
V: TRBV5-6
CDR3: CASSSWTGVGNEQFF
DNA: TGTGCCAGCAGCTCTTGGACAGGGGTGGGCAATGAGCAGTTCTTC